This record covers a single TCR beta chain. With 0 bases clipped from V and 4 bases from J, the junction kept 5 bases outside the gene matches. The CDR3 loop spans 15 amino acids. CDR1 is ENHRY, CDR2 SYGVKD, per germline. Measured with immunoSEQ multiplex PCR; TCRdb has only the in-frame clones, and not every one. The table shows about 20,000 clones, with about 85% occurring only once. This sample is part of a study of blood T cell repertoires in COVID-19. This chain connects TRBV10-3 to TRBJ2-7, with TRBD2 matching over 8 bases. Sequencing input: peripheral blood. This receptor was obtained from a human donor with active COVID-19. The donor label of this sample is uncertain. The chain's CDR3 is CAISESRAGAYEQYF. DNA of the CDR3: TGTGCCATCAGTGAGTCGCGAGCGGGAGCGTACGAGCAGTACTTC.